One and the same sample provided the 28 T cell receptor beta chains below, sequenced in a study of cytomegalovirus exposure and HLA in healthy donors. Primers: 60 Vbeta forward and 13 Jbeta reverse. The assay was immunoSEQ multiplex PCR, and TCRdb's table has in-frame clones only and misses some. The repertoire holds around 150,000 clones, with 88% as singletons. The source material was PBMCs. Receptors originate from a woman in her 40s in good health and CMV-seronegative.

The chain carries TRBV2 and TRBJ1-5, with D possibly TRBD1 on 6 matching bases. With 7 bases removed from V and 5 bases from J, the gap between germline ends came to 12 bases. This CDR3 has 13 amino acids. The germline gives CDR1 SNHLY, CDR2 FYNNEI. CDR3 amino acids: CASTTGRDQPQHF. As DNA, the CDR3 is TGTGCCAGCACGACAGGACGGGATCAGCCCCAGCATTTT.

The genes are TRBV19 and TRBJ1-2, with 10 bases that match TRBD1. The CDR3 sequence is 14 residues long. Trimming took 3 bases from V and 7 from J; bases not matched to a gene: 5. CDR1 is LNHDA, CDR2 SQIVND, per germline (reference sequence). CDR3 nucleotide sequence: TGTGCCAGTAGTATCGACAGGGGGCGACTTGGCTACACCTTC. It translates to CASSIDRGRLGYTF.

The J gene is TRBJ1-5, the V gene TRBV6-6; 8 bases agree with TRBD1. CDR3 length: 14 amino acids. Germline assignment: CDR1 MNHNY and CDR2 SVGAGI (reference sequence). V lost 5 bases, J lost 3 bases, and 3 bases stayed unmatched. This CDR3 is CASSDRGFNQPQHF. The CDR3 DNA is TGTGCCAGCAGTGACAGGGGCTTCAATCAGCCCCAGCATTTT.

The chain carries TRBV28 and TRBJ2-1; TRBD2 matches at 12 bases. Unmatched junction bases numbered 11, after V lost 5 bases and J lost 6 bases. CDR3 length: 17 amino acids. Germline loops: CDR1 MDHEN, CDR2 SYDVKM. This CDR3 reads CASSTRLAGDSSNEQFF. The CDR3 nucleotides read TGTGCCAGCAGTACCCGACTAGCGGGAGACTCTAGCAATGAGCAGTTCTTC.

V is TRBV4-3 and J is TRBJ2-3; 9 nucleotides align to TRBD1. The germline V gene has CDR1 LGHNA and CDR2 YSLEER. The junction had 6 bases not matched to a gene; V was cut back by 1 base and J by 4 bases. The length of the CDR3 is 16 residues. The CDR3 sequence: CASSQAGQGFADTQYF. CDR3 DNA: TGCGCCAGCAGCCAAGCGGGACAGGGTTTCGCAGATACGCAGTATTTT.

The chain is built from TRBV6-5 and TRBJ1-3; 9 bases fit TRBD1. Trimming removed 8 bases from V and 4 bases from J; junction bases left unmatched: 9. The CDR3 totals 15 residues. The germline V gene encodes CDR1 MNHEY and CDR2 SVGAGI. CDR3 protein: CASRISGTGGNTIYF. In DNA form, the CDR3 reads TGTGCCAGCCGCATTTCCGGGACAGGGGGAAACACCATATATTTT.

The V call is TRBV2, the J call TRBJ2-1; TRBD1 is a possible D gene (5 bases). This CDR3 spans 14 amino acids. Trimming took off 4 bases at V and 2 bases at J, with 9 bases between the two ends. CDR1 and CDR2 (germline): SNHLY, FYNNEI. The CDR3 protein is CASSVAGTYNEQFF. The DNA of the CDR3 is TGTGCCAGCAGTGTGGCAGGGACCTACAATGAGCAGTTCTTC. Looking up the rest from reference TRBV2 and TRBJ2-1 gives the full variable domain: EPEVTQTPSHQVTQMGQEVILRCVPISNHLYFYWYRQILGQKVEFLVSFYNNEISEKSEIFDDQFSVERPDGSNFTLKIRSTKLEDSAMYFCASSVAGTYNEQFFGPGTRLTVL.

The chain joins TRBV7-6 to TRBJ2-2; 7 bases are a match to TRBD1. This CDR3 comprises 15 residues. V lost 8 bases and J lost 4; bases outside the gene matches: 10. CDR1 and CDR2 from the germline V gene are SGHVS and FNYEAQ. CDR3 DNA sequence: TGTGCCAGCGGAAGACAGGGTCTGAGCACCGGGGAGCTGTTTTTT. This encodes CASGRQGLSTGELFF.

The chain uses TRBV27 and TRBJ2-7; D is undetermined. The germline V gene encodes CDR1 MNHEY and CDR2 SMNVEV (reference sequence). The CDR3 contains 16 residues. V lost 5 bases and J lost 0, with 17 bases in between. The CDR3 sequence: CASSPRMSRVSYEQYF. The CDR3 DNA sequence: TGTGCCAGCAGTCCCCGGATGAGCCGGGTCTCCTACGAGCAGTACTTC.

V and J are TRBV29-1 and TRBJ2-6, with TRBD1 as a possible D gene (6 bases). This CDR3 contains 14 residues. Germline lookup yields CDR1 SQVTM and CDR2 ANQGSEA. Trimming removed 6 bases from V and 2 bases from J, with 11 bases in between. The CDR3 sequence is CSVLQGAGANVLTF. The CDR3 DNA reads TGCAGCGTCCTACAGGGAGCTGGGGCCAACGTCCTGACTTTC.

The chain uses TRBV10-1 and TRBJ1-6, with a possible D match to TRBD1 (6 bases). This CDR3 is built from 13 residues. The ends were cut back, 6 bases at V and 8 bases at J, with 11 bases in the middle. CDR1 and CDR2 from the germline V gene are WNHNN and SYGVQD (reference sequence). The CDR3 protein is CASRAPGDSPLHF. The CDR3 DNA sequence: TGCGCCAGCAGGGCACCAGGGGATTCACCCCTCCACTTT.

This chain links TRBV20-1 with TRBJ2-5; no firm D call. Trimming shortened V by 6 bases and J by 6 bases, and 11 bases separated the two germline ends. This CDR3 spans 11 amino acids. CDR1 DFQATT and CDR2 SNEGSKA come from the germline V gene (reference sequence). The CDR3 coding sequence is TGCAGTGCCAGGAACATGAAGACCCAGTACTTC. Amino acid sequence: CSARNMKTQYF.

The chain joins TRBV2 to TRBJ1-4; D is perhaps TRBD1 (5 bases). The ends were cut back, 2 bases at V and 3 bases at J, with 10 bases in the middle. This CDR3 is 15 amino acids long. The V gene's germline CDR1 is SNHLY and CDR2 FYNNEI. The CDR3 coding sequence is TGTGCCAGCAGTGAACGATCGGGGGCTAATGAAAAACTGTTTTTT. It encodes CASSERSGANEKLFF.

The chain links TRBV19 to TRBJ1-2, with 8 bases fitting TRBD1. With V trimmed by 5 bases and J by 4 bases, 9 bases remained unmatched. The CDR3 loop spans 15 amino acids. Germline CDR1 and CDR2: LNHDA and SQIVND (reference sequence). The CDR3, as DNA: TGTGCCAGTAGTTCCCAAACAGGGGGAGGCTATGGCTACACCTTC. It codes for CASSSQTGGGYGYTF.

The chain has TRBV7-2 and TRBJ2-1; 7 nucleotides match TRBD1. The CDR3 runs 17 residues. From germline, CDR1 is SGHTA and CDR2 FQGNSA. V lost 5 bases to trimming and J lost 7 bases; unmatched junction nucleotides: 17. CDR3 DNA sequence: TGTGCCAGCAGCCCTAGGGGGCTGGCGGGCCGGCATAATGAGCAGTTCTTC. Amino acid sequence: CASSPRGLAGRHNEQFF.

The chain employs TRBV11-2 and TRBJ2-7, with 10 bases identical to TRBD2. The CDR3 contains 19 residues. Germline V gene sequence: CDR1 SGHAT, CDR2 FQNNGV. The junction had 15 bases not matched to a gene; V was cut back by 1 base and J by 3 bases. The CDR3 is CASSLVGLAGAQRGYEQYF. The CDR3, as DNA: TGTGCCAGCAGCTTAGTAGGTCTAGCGGGAGCGCAAAGAGGCTACGAGCAGTACTTC.

The chain uses TRBV6-6 and TRBJ1-1; TRBD1 matches at 8 bases. CDR3 length: 15 residues. Trimming at V came to 4 bases and at J to 4 bases, leaving 8 bases not matched to a gene. The germline gives CDR1 MNHNY, CDR2 SVGAGI (reference sequence). The CDR3 spells CASSSPGGYPTEAFF. The CDR3 DNA reads TGTGCCAGCAGTTCTCCAGGGGGCTATCCCACTGAAGCTTTCTTT.

The chain recombines TRBV6-1 with TRBJ2-7, with a tentative D call TRBD1 (6 bases). Deletions cut 3 bases from V and 3 bases from J, with 18 bases between. There are 16 residues in the CDR3. The V gene's germline CDR1 is MNHNS and CDR2 SASEGT. Written as DNA, the CDR3 is TGTGCCAGCAGTGACCCCACGCAGGGGTATAGCTACGAGCAGTACTTC. The encoded protein is CASSDPTQGYSYEQYF.

The rearrangement joins TRBV30 to TRBJ2-2; TRBD2 might be the D (5 bases). Trimming took off 4 bases at V and 4 bases at J, with 13 bases between the two ends. The germline gives CDR1 GTSNPN, CDR2 SVGIG (reference sequence). This CDR3 comprises 14 residues. CDR3 protein: CAWMAAASTGELFF. The DNA for the CDR3 is TGTGCCTGGATGGCAGCGGCCAGCACCGGGGAGCTGTTTTTT. Using reference TRBV30 and TRBJ2-2 for the parts outside the CDR3, the full variable domain is SQTIHQWPATLVQPVGSPLSLECTVEGTSNPNLYWYRQAAGRGLQLLFYSVGIGQISSEVPQNLSASRPQDRQFILSSKKLLLSDSGFYLCAWMAAASTGELFFGEGSRLTVL.

The chain combines TRBV30 with TRBJ2-1, with D tentatively TRBD2 (6 bases). Germline V gene sequence: CDR1 GTSNPN, CDR2 SVGIG (reference sequence). This CDR3 is 15 amino acids long. The germline V and J ends were trimmed by 2 bases and 8 bases, with 19 bases remaining between them. CDR3 in amino acids: CAWSLGLSTGDEQFF. The CDR3 DNA is TGTGCCTGGAGTCTGGGACTTTCAACAGGCGATGAGCAGTTCTTC.

The chain is built from TRBV7-2 and TRBJ2-7, with TRBD2 matching over 8 bases. The CDR3 runs 17 residues. The V and J ends lost 5 bases and 1 base, in that order; junction bases with no gene match: 13. Germline-derived CDR1 and CDR2 are SGHTA and FQGNSA. CDR3 region: CASSPLWGLAGSYEQYF. CDR3 nucleotides: TGTGCCAGCAGCCCGCTTTGGGGGCTAGCGGGTTCCTACGAGCAGTACTTC. Full variable domain (rest looked up from reference TRBV7-2 and TRBJ2-7): GAGVSQSPSNKVTEKGKDVELRCDPISGHTALYWYRQSLGQGLEFLIYFQGNSAPDKSGLPSDRFSAERTGGSVSTLTIQRTQQEDSAVYLCASSPLWGLAGSYEQYFGPGTRLTVT.

This chain joins TRBV5-6 and TRBJ2-7; possible D gene TRBD2, 6 bases. From germline, CDR1 is SGHDT and CDR2 YYEEEE. This CDR3 region has 15 residues. V dropped 2 bases and J dropped 2 bases, with 14 bases sitting between them. The CDR3 is CASSFSGYETYEQYF. The CDR3 DNA is TGTGCCAGCAGCTTCAGCGGGTACGAAACCTACGAGCAGTACTTC.

The gene calls are TRBV9 and TRBJ2-5; 10 positions agree with TRBD2. This CDR3 region has 18 residues. The germline CDR1 and CDR2 sequences are SGDLS and YYNGEE. V was clipped by 4 bases and J by 5 bases; unmatched bases: 17. CDR3 sequence: CASSPPFLAGDGQETQYF. The CDR3 nucleotides are TGTGCCAGCAGCCCTCCGTTTCTAGCGGGAGACGGTCAGGAGACCCAGTACTTC.

The chain employs TRBV6-4 and TRBJ2-1; a weak D match, TRBD1 (6 bases). Trimming stripped 7 bases from V and 12 bases from J, with 22 bases between. The CDR3 extends over 14 amino acids. Germline V CDR1 and CDR2: MRHNA, SNTAGT. CDR3 in amino acids: CASNPTTGSKGQFF. The CDR3 nucleotides read TGTGCCAGCAACCCTACGACAGGCTCTAAGGGGCAGTTCTTC.

V gene TRBV5-1 combines with J gene TRBJ2-2; TRBD1 is a possible D gene (5 bases). Germline V gives CDR1 SGHRS, CDR2 YFSETQ. The CDR3 contains 13 residues. The V and J ends lost 10 bases and 7 bases respectively, with 17 bases between them. The CDR3 protein is CAFSSGSGGELFF. In nucleotides, the CDR3 is TGCGCCTTTTCCTCAGGGTCTGGCGGGGAGCTGTTTTTT.

The chain employs TRBV9 and TRBJ1-2, with 9 nucleotides matching TRBD1. CDR3 length equals 14 residues. Germline CDR1 and CDR2: SGDLS and YYNGEE. Losses at the gene ends were 4 bases for V and 7 bases for J; bases not matched to a gene: 8. As DNA, the CDR3 is TGTGCCAGCAGCCTAACAGGGGGCGGTGGTGGCTACACCTTC. It codes for CASSLTGGGGGYTF.

The chain uses TRBV19 and TRBJ2-7; D is uncertain. Germline CDR1 is LNHDA and CDR2 is SQIVND (reference sequence). The CDR3 has 12 residues. The V end lost 1 base, the J end lost 7 bases, and 8 bases lay between the germline ends. In nucleotides, the CDR3 is TGTGCCAGTAGTATAGGGGCTGGAGAGCAGTACTTC. It yields the protein CASSIGAGEQYF.

The chain recombines TRBV7-6 with TRBJ2-1, with D uncertain. Per the germline V gene, CDR1 is SGHVS and CDR2 is FNYEAQ. Trimming cost V 5 bases and J 4 bases, with 6 bases left between them. The CDR3 spans 12 residues. In DNA, the CDR3 is TGTGCCAGCAGCATGCAGTACAATGAGCAGTTCTTC. It translates to CASSMQYNEQFF.